This record looks at one T cell receptor beta chain sequence and its context. CDR1 and CDR2 (germline): LNHNV, YYDKDF (reference sequence). This CDR3 is 20 amino acids long. The ends were cut back, 0 bases at V and 1 base at J, with 24 bases in the middle. This specimen comes from a study of T-cell memory formation after mild COVID-19. Study at large: TCR clusters were mostly donor specific.

The TCR alpha and TCR beta cDNA libraries, bearing sample barcodes and UMIs, were generated by 5'RACE using constant-segment primers. TCRdb analysed the 5' RACE reads with MiXCR anew, one entry per CDR3 protein. The sample holds 300,000 to 400,000 distinct CDR3 sequences, 28% seen once. Material: PBMCs or a T cell subset sorted from them (not recorded which). The chain has TRBV15 and TRBJ1-1, with D uncertain. This sequence was found in an adult woman who had mild COVID-19 (a few samples of this study predate the infection). Cell type and time point are not known. DNA of the CDR3: TGTGCCACCAGCAGAGATATACCGGGGATAACAGATCGCCCGAACACTGAAGCTTTCTTT. This encodes CATSRDIPGITDRPNTEAFF.